This T cell receptor beta chain was obtained from a study of cytomegalovirus exposure and HLA in healthy donors. Overall study: A preliminary data release comprised roughly 85 million unique TCRs obtained from HLA-typed donors. Among the roughly 380 donors who were genotyped, roughly 76% fell in the genetic ancestry cluster that is associated with self-reported Caucasian donors. The study's findings and limits: A later analysis revealed that TCR association rates differed between HLA loci, peaking at DRB1 and bottoming out at HLA-C. In terms of immune exposure information, only CMV serostatus was available.

V shed 1 base, J shed 1 base, and the junction held 1 base outside the gene matches. The germline V gene has CDR1 SNHLY and CDR2 FYNNEI. CDR3 length: 16 residues. This clone is a singleton in its sample. The antigen remains unidentified. 60 Vbeta and 13 Jbeta primers were used in PCR. Profiled with immunoSEQ multiplex PCR; TCRdb holds only in-frame clones, not every one. The data contain 150,000 or so clones, approximately 85% of them singletons. This chain joins TRBV2 and TRBJ2-3; 11 bases are a match to TRBD2. The sample consisted of PBMCs. The clonotype originates from a woman aged 18 to 35 in good health and CMV-seronegative. CDR3 amino acids: CASSEDSGGGTDTQYF. In DNA form, the CDR3 reads TGTGCCAGCAGTGAAGATAGCGGGGGGGGCACAGATACGCAGTATTTT.